Sequencing of this TCR beta chain was carried out in a study of blood T cell repertoires in COVID-19. Study overall: COVID-19 samples, acute and convalescent, were from the United States, Italy and Spain.

This CDR3 has 15 amino acids. Germline loops: CDR1 SGHVS, CDR2 FQNEAQ. V lost 2 bases and J lost 1, with 10 bases in between. Followed over time, Seattle patients had been enrolled while infection was active. This clone is a singleton in its sample. As originally analysed: Estimates of nucleated cell counts were drawn from the amplification of reference gene primers. Produced via immunoSEQ multiplex PCR; TCRdb's table is partial and in-frame only. The DNA was the basis for D and trimming; V, J and clone size are from that table. The sample contains 250,000 to 300,000 clones, just over 90% of which appear only once.

This chain joins TRBV7-8 and TRBJ2-3; weak D call: TRBD2 (6 bases). The receptor was derived from a woman aged 30 to 39 with COVID-19, enrolled during active disease. Sequencing was done on a sample of peripheral blood. The CDR3 spells CASSLLVAGTDTQYF. CDR3 coding DNA: TGTGCCAGCAGCTTATTGGTAGCGGGCACAGATACGCAGTATTTT.